This is a list of T cell receptor beta chains from one sample in a study of human T cells and chemical hapten exposure. Each CDR3 protein is one row after TCRdb ran MiXCR on the RACE reads. The sample includes some 64,000 distinct CDR3 sequences, approximately 9.9% seen only once; the top ten take roughly 2%. The specimen was whole blood, collected in connection with sensitization to the hapten diphenylcyclopropenone (DPC). These TCRs come from a woman between 25 and 40 years old with alopecia areata. Some clones in this sample may be carry-over from other donors' samples. Both conserved end residues are part of each CDR3. The D gene is left open where the match is weak. The size field is filled for only some rows; it gives once, few, many or a size class.

DNA	CDR3	V	J	size	D
TGCAGCGCATCCCAATTAAGGGGGCGAGAGACCCAGTACTTC	CSASQLRGRETQYF	TRBV29-1	TRBJ2-5	NA	TRBD1
TGCAGTGCTAGCTTTTCCCGGAGGGGGGAGCAGTACTTC	CSASFSRRGEQYF	TRBV20-1	TRBJ2-7	many	NA
TGTGCCAGCAGCTTTAAAGGGGCGCGCACCGGGGAGCTGTTTTTT	CASSFKGARTGELFF	TRBV11-2	TRBJ2-2	many	NA
TGTGCCAGCAGCTTATCGGGACAGGGGGTCGGCAATCAGCCCCAGCATTTT	CASSLSGQGVGNQPQHF	TRBV13	TRBJ1-5	few	TRBD1
TGTGCCAGCAGTTACTCGACGCCTGCGGGTTACGAGCAGTACTTC	CASSYSTPAGYEQYF	TRBV6-5	TRBJ2-7	many	NA
TGTGCCAGCAGTTTTTCTCGGCGTAGCACAGATACGCAGTATTTT	CASSFSRRSTDTQYF	TRBV6-2/TRBV6-3	TRBJ2-3	many	NA
TGTGCCAGCAGCTACTACAGACAGGGGGCAGCCGGGGAGCTGTTTTTT	CASSYYRQGAAGELFF	TRBV7-2	TRBJ2-2	NA	TRBD1
TGTGCCACCAGCAGAGTGCCCCCGGCTAGCGGCTCCTACGAGCAGTACTTC	CATSRVPPASGSYEQYF	TRBV15	TRBJ2-7	few	TRBD2
TGTGCCAGCAAGCTAGCGGGATTAGGGGATACGCAGTATTTT	CASKLAGLGDTQYF	TRBV2	TRBJ2-3	many	TRBD2
TGCGCCAGCAGCCAAGATCGGGACAGGGTAGGGCAACTCTACTTC	CASSQDRDRVGQLYF	TRBV4-3	TRBJ2-7	many	TRBD1
TGCAGCGTCCATACTAGCGGGAAGGGGTATGACGAGCAGTACTTC	CSVHTSGKGYDEQYF	TRBV29-1	TRBJ2-7	few	TRBD2
TGTGCCAGCAGCCAAGGACAGATATATAATTCACCCCTCCACTTT	CASSQGQIYNSPLHF	TRBV14	TRBJ1-6	few	NA
TGTGCCAGCAGCACCGTATTGGGACAGCACTATGGCTACACCTTC	CASSTVLGQHYGYTF	TRBV7-2	TRBJ1-2	few	TRBD1
TGTGCCAGCAGCGTTGGGCTAGTTGGAGGGGAGCTGTTTTTT	CASSVGLVGGELFF	TRBV9	TRBJ2-2	NA	NA
TGTGCCAGCAGCTTGGATGGCGGGGGACAAAACATTCAGTACTTC	CASSLDGGGQNIQYF	TRBV5-4	TRBJ2-4	many	TRBD2
TGTGCCAGCAGCGTAGGGGACATAGAGACCCAGTACTTC	CASSVGDIETQYF	TRBV9	TRBJ2-5	NA	NA
TGCGCCAGCAGCCCTGAGGGTAATCAGCCCCAGCATTTT	CASSPEGNQPQHF	TRBV5-1	TRBJ1-5	many	NA
TGTGCCAGCAATCTAGGGCCGGAGGTCGTTGAGCAGTTCTTC	CASNLGPEVVEQFF	TRBV6-2/TRBV6-3	TRBJ2-1	many	NA
TGTGCCAGCAGTTTACAGGGAGGCACTGAAGCTTTCTTT	CASSLQGGTEAFF	TRBV12-3/TRBV12-4	TRBJ1-1	many	NA
TGCAGTGCTAGCTCGACTAGCGGGAGCTCAGATACGCAGTATTTT	CSASSTSGSSDTQYF	TRBV20-1	TRBJ2-3	NA	TRBD2
TGTGCCAGCAGCCGCGGACAGGGCCCCTATACGCAGTATTTT	CASSRGQGPYTQYF	TRBV11-3	TRBJ2-3	NA	TRBD1
TGTGCCAGCAGACGAGGACAGGGGGCTCACGAGCAGTACTTC	CASRRGQGAHEQYF	TRBV6-5	TRBJ2-7	NA	TRBD1
TGTGCCGCCCGCGGGACTAGATTGGGGCAAGAGACCCAGTACTTC	CAARGTRLGQETQYF	TRBV2	TRBJ2-5	many	TRBD2
TGCAGCGTTGAAATCGGGCTAGCAAGCGAGACCCAGTACTTC	CSVEIGLASETQYF	TRBV29-1	TRBJ2-5	few	NA
TGCAGCGTTTCCGAACAGCAAGAGACCCAGTACTTC	CSVSEQQETQYF	TRBV29-1	TRBJ2-5	NA	NA
TGTGCCAGCAGCTTAGAAGGGCGGACTCAAGGGCAAGAGACCCAGTACTTC	CASSLEGRTQGQETQYF	TRBV7-9	TRBJ2-5	few	NA
TGTGCCAGCAAAGGGACAGGTACCAATCAGCCCCAGCATTTT	CASKGTGTNQPQHF	TRBV6-2/TRBV6-3	TRBJ1-5	many	TRBD1
TGTGCCAGCAGCTTGTTTGCTGCAACTAATGAAAAACTGTTTTTT	CASSLFAATNEKLFF	TRBV5-4	TRBJ1-4	many	NA
TGTGCCAGCAGTCCCTCCCTAGCGGGGGGGCCGTTGAAGCAGTTCTTC	CASSPSLAGGPLKQFF	TRBV28	TRBJ2-1	many	TRBD2
TGTGCCACCAAAGGATTTCGGGGGATTAATGAAAAACTGTTTTTT	CATKGFRGINEKLFF	TRBV2	TRBJ1-4	NA	NA
TGTGCCAGCAGGGTTCTGAAGAACACTGAAGCTTTCTTT	CASRVLKNTEAFF	TRBV12-3/TRBV12-4	TRBJ1-1	once	NA
TGCGCCAGCAGTGATAGTGTTGGGGGCGGCGAGCAGTACTTC	CASSDSVGGGEQYF	TRBV10-1	TRBJ2-7	NA	NA
TGTGCCAGCAGTTTCGTAAGGGGTGGGAATCAGCCCCAGCATTTT	CASSFVRGGNQPQHF	TRBV6-2/TRBV6-3	TRBJ1-5	many	NA
TGTGCCAGCAGTTTCTCTCTGGGGGGCGTCTCCGGAAACACCATATATTTT	CASSFSLGGVSGNTIYF	TRBV28	TRBJ1-3	many	NA
TGTGCCACCAGTGAGACAGCGGGGCCTCGGAATGAGCAGTTCTTC	CATSETAGPRNEQFF	TRBV24-1	TRBJ2-1	many	TRBD2
TGTGCCAGCAGCCCCCAAAAACCCAGCACAGATACGCAGTATTTT	CASSPQKPSTDTQYF	TRBV28	TRBJ2-3	many	NA
TGTGCCAGCAGTTTAGTACAGCCTGGGGCCAACGTCCTGACTTTC	CASSLVQPGANVLTF	TRBV28	TRBJ2-6	few	NA
TGTGCCAGTAGTATCAGCGCAGATACGCAGTATTTT	CASSISADTQYF	TRBV19	TRBJ2-3	few	NA
TGTGCCATCAGTGGGACAGTCTACGAGCAGTACTTC	CAISGTVYEQYF	TRBV10-3	TRBJ2-7	NA	NA
TGTGCCAGCAGCCAACATCACTATGGCTACACCTTC	CASSQHHYGYTF	TRBV16	TRBJ1-2	NA	NA